This T cell receptor (beta chain) was captured by sequencing in a study of T cells in Graves' hyperthyroidism and ophthalmopathy. TCR beta CDR3 regions were amplified from RNA transcripts. Initially, a first-round RT-PCR of the TCR CDR3 employed the HTBI primer set. TCRdb re-called the multiplex PCR reads through MiXCR, storing one row per CDR3 protein. The repertoire has hundreds of thousands of distinct CDR3 sequences, less than 25% of them found once; the top ten carry 10% to 12%. Germline lookup yields CDR1 SGHTS and CDR2 YDEGEE. The CDR3 contains 14 residues. V shed 4 bases, J shed 2 bases, and the junction held 3 bases outside the gene matches. At least ten counts were recorded for this clonotype.

Sequencing input: blood. The receptor was isolated from a woman aged 25 to 45 with Graves' ophthalmopathy. The V gene is TRBV5-8, the J gene TRBJ1-3; 7 nucleotides match TRBD1. This CDR3 is CASSPDRAGNTIYF. The CDR3 region has the DNA TGTGCCAGCAGCCCCGACAGGGCTGGAAACACCATATATTTT.